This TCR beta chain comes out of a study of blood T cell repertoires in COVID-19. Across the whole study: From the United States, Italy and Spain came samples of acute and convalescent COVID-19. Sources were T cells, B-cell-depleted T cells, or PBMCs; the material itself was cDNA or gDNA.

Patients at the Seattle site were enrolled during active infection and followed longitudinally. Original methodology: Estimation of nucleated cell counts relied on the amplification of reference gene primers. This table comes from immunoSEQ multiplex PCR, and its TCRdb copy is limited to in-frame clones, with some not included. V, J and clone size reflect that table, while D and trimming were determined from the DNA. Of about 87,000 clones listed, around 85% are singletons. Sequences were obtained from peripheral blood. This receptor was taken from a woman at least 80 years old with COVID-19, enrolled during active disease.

CDR3 loop: CASRQGLASPIFF. Written as DNA, the CDR3 is TGTGCCAGCAGACAAGGACTAGCCAGCCCGATATTCTTC. This sequence joins TRBV6-5 and TRBJ2-1; 8 nucleotides match TRBD2. CDR1 is MNHEY and CDR2 is SVGAGI in the germline V gene. Germline trimming cut 6 bases from V and 16 bases from J; bases unmatched to any gene: 14. CDR3 length: 13 residues.